The 26 T cell receptor beta chains in this list originate from one sample, sequenced in a study of blood T cells in healthy people across ages. A J-beta primer mix and a sample-barcoded 5' primer were used in a second PCR of about 7 to 12 cycles. TCRdb used MiXCR to reprocess the 5' RACE reads, holding one entry per CDR3 protein. The sample shows about 1,800,000 distinct CDR3 sequences, roughly 30% of them seen only once. The sequenced sample consisted of blood. The receptor source for this set is a woman in her thirties in good health.

This clonotype was counted ten times or more. The CDR3, as DNA: TGTGCCAGCAGTCCAGGGGGAAGTAGCAATCAGCCCCAGCATTTT. Translation: CASSPGGSSNQPQHF. The chain employs TRBV28 and TRBJ1-5, with 7 bases that match TRBD1. Germline-derived CDR1 and CDR2 are MDHEN and SYDVKM. V lost 5 bases, J lost 0 bases, and 4 bases stayed unmatched. The CDR3 extends over 15 amino acids.

This clonotype was seen ten or more times. The genes are TRBV5-1 and TRBJ2-1; 10 bases align to TRBD2. The CDR3 covers 16 residues. Germline lookup yields CDR1 SGHRS and CDR2 YFSETQ. Losses at the gene ends were 4 bases for V and 9 bases for J; bases not matched to a gene: 13. This CDR3 is CASSPRLAGEQGEQFF. CDR3 DNA: TGCGCCAGCAGCCCTAGACTAGCGGGTGAACAGGGTGAGCAGTTCTTC.

A single count supports this clonotype. A much larger clone lies one base from this, so it may be a read error. The CDR3 is CSGDRADYGYTF. CDR3 DNA sequence: TGCAGCGGTGACAGGGCGGACTATGGCTACACCTTC. The chain combines TRBV29-1 with TRBJ1-2; 7 bases are shared with TRBD1. Germline values: CDR1 SQVTM, CDR2 ANQGSEA. The CDR3 loop spans 12 amino acids. V dropped 7 bases and J dropped 3; count of bases not matched to a gene: 5. Full variable domain (rest looked up from reference TRBV29-1 and TRBJ1-2): SAVISQKPSRDICQRGTSLTIQCQVDSQVTMMFWYRQQPGQSLTLIATANQGSEATYESGFVIDKFPISRPNLTFSTLTVSNMSPEDSSIYLCSGDRADYGYTFGSGTRLTVV.

As for this clonotype: Possible read error: a much larger clone is one base away. The gene calls are TRBV6-2 or TRBV6-3 and TRBJ2-7; 8 bases map to TRBD2. In germline, CDR1 is MNHEY, CDR2 SVGEGT. The CDR3 runs to 13 residues. CDR3 loop: CASRAGELYGQYF. The CDR3 region has the DNA TGTGCCAGCAGAGCGGGAGAGTTGTACGGGCAGTACTTC.

V and J are TRBV7-9 and TRBJ2-1; TRBD2 aligns across 8 bases. With V trimmed by 4 bases and J by 8 bases, 10 bases remained unmatched. CDR1 is SEHNR and CDR2 is FQNEAQ in the germline V gene (reference sequence). The CDR3 has 15 amino acids. The CDR3 protein is CASSCRLAHCDEQFF. CDR3 coding DNA: TGTGCCAGCAGCTGCCGACTAGCGCATTGCGATGAGCAGTTCTTC.

The chain is built from TRBV3-1 and TRBJ2-5; D tentatively fits TRBD1 or TRBD2 (5 bases each). Per germline, CDR1 LGHDT and CDR2 YNNKEL (reference sequence). This CDR3 spans 14 amino acids. With 6 bases removed from V and 1 base from J, the gap between germline ends came to 12 bases. DNA for the CDR3: TGTGCCAGCAGGGGCCGGGACCCCCAAGAGACCCAGTACTTC. It is translated as CASRGRDPQETQYF.

The rearrangement uses TRBV7-2 and TRBJ1-5, with 8 bases matching TRBD1. This CDR3 is built from 15 residues. Germline assignment: CDR1 SGHTA and CDR2 FQGNSA. The J segment lost 5 bases and the V segment lost 2 bases, leaving 5 bases of the junction unmatched. The CDR3 loop reads CASSLRQGRDQPQHF. For the CDR3, the DNA is TGTGCCAGCAGCTTACGACAGGGGAGGGATCAGCCCCAGCATTTT.

This clonotype was detected only a few times. This chain connects TRBV7-9 to TRBJ2-4; D is uncertain. The J call is uncertain, as TRBJ2-7 better fits the DNA end. The CDR3 spans 11 residues. In germline, CDR1 is SEHNR, CDR2 FQNEAQ (reference sequence). CDR3 in DNA: TGTGCCAGCAGCATTGGCAGCGAGCAGTACTTC. This encodes CASSIGSEQYF.

The J gene is TRBJ2-3, the V gene TRBV24-1, with D perhaps being TRBD1 or TRBD2 (6 bases each). CDR1 and CDR2 (germline): KGHDR, SFDVKD. The V and J ends lost 5 bases and 0 bases respectively, with 29 bases between them. The CDR3 loop spans 21 amino acids. Written as DNA, the CDR3 is TGTGCCACCAGTGGTAACAGGGTGGAGGGCCTCCAGGCTGTGAGCACAGATACGCAGTATTTT. Protein: CATSGNRVEGLQAVSTDTQYF.

There are a few counts of this clonotype. V and J are TRBV4-3 and TRBJ2-1; TRBD1 agrees at 9 bases. CDR1 and CDR2 from the germline V gene are LGHNA and YSLEER. The V segment lost 6 bases and the J segment 3 bases; nucleotides outside the gene matches: 9. The CDR3 runs 16 residues. Written as DNA, the CDR3 is TGCGCCAGCAGTACCATGACAGGGGGGAACTACAATGAGCAGTTCTTC. The encoded protein is CASSTMTGGNYNEQFF.

The V call is TRBV9, the J call TRBJ2-5; TRBD2 aligns across 8 bases. This CDR3 is built from 15 residues. Germline V CDR1 and CDR2: SGDLS, YYNGEE. After removal of 9 bases from V and 3 bases from J, the junction contained 13 bases not matched to a gene. The CDR3 is CANPLAAGAEETQYF. As DNA, the CDR3 is TGTGCCAACCCCCTAGCAGCGGGGGCTGAAGAGACCCAGTACTTC.

The genes are TRBV6-6 and TRBJ2-6; perhaps TRBD1 as D (6 bases). The germline V gene has CDR1 MNHNY and CDR2 SVGAGI (reference sequence). The CDR3 sequence is 14 residues long. V dropped 8 bases and J dropped 3 bases, with 11 bases sitting between them. The CDR3 nucleotides read TGTGCCAGCCAACAGGGACGTGGGGCCAACGTCCTGACTTTC. Protein: CASQQGRGANVLTF.

This chain joins TRBV28 and TRBJ2-4; 10 bases match TRBD1. In germline, CDR1 is MDHEN, CDR2 SYDVKM. J gave up 9 bases and V 5 bases, and 16 bases lay outside the gene matches. This CDR3 region has 17 residues. As DNA, the CDR3 is TGTGCCAGCAGTGAACCGGGACAGGGGACCCCCCAGGGCATTCAGTACTTC. As protein: CASSEPGQGTPQGIQYF.

The sample holds a few counts of this clonotype. This rearrangement joins TRBV5-1 to TRBJ1-5, with D unresolved. This CDR3 spans 14 amino acids. With 0 bases removed from V and 3 bases from J, the gap between germline ends came to 7 bases. Germline CDR1 reads SGHRS; CDR2 reads YFSETQ. CDR3 region: CASSLDHHNQPQHF. The CDR3 nucleotides are TGCGCCAGCAGCTTGGACCACCACAATCAGCCCCAGCATTTT.

Only a few counts were recorded for this clonotype. The chain is built from TRBV20-1 and TRBJ1-5; no firm D call. V was trimmed by 0 bases and J by 2 bases, leaving 8 bases between them. CDR3 length: 14 residues. Germline assignment: CDR1 DFQATT and CDR2 SNEGSKA (reference sequence). The CDR3 loop reads CSARDVGRNQPQHF. DNA of the CDR3: TGCAGTGCTAGAGATGTCGGACGCAATCAGCCCCAGCATTTT.

The J gene is TRBJ2-1, the V gene TRBV6-2 or TRBV6-3; TRBD1 matches at 9 bases. CDR1 and CDR2 from the germline V gene are MNHEY and SVGEGT. Trimming removed 6 bases from V and 8 bases from J; junction bases left unmatched: 8. The CDR3 loop spans 14 amino acids. The CDR3 here is CASRHRGRMYEQFF. CDR3 nucleotides: TGTGCCAGCAGACACAGGGGGCGCATGTATGAGCAGTTCTTC.

This clonotype has just a few counts. This chain links TRBV7-9 with TRBJ1-2; TRBD1 might be the D (5 bases). The V end was cut by 1 base, the J end by 1 base, with 13 bases between. Germline CDR1 and CDR2: SEHNR and FQNEAQ (reference sequence). The CDR3 is 16 amino acids. DNA of the CDR3: TGTGCCAGCAGCTTAGTACCGGAGACAGATAACTATGGCTACACCTTC. It translates to CASSLVPETDNYGYTF.

This chain connects TRBV29-1 to TRBJ1-4, with 8 bases matching TRBD1. J was trimmed by 0 bases and V by 6 bases; bases with no gene match: 3. This CDR3 has 14 amino acids. Germline CDR1 SQVTM, CDR2 ANQGSEA. The CDR3 is CSVEQGATNEKLFF. The CDR3, as DNA: TGCAGCGTAGAACAGGGGGCAACTAATGAAAAACTGTTTTTT.

To note about this clonotype: Given a much more abundant clone one base away, this may be a read error. The rearrangement uses TRBV7-3 and TRBJ2-1, with D perhaps TRBD2 (5 bases). The germline V gene has CDR1 SGHTA and CDR2 FQGTGA. V lost 4 bases, J lost 12 bases, and 13 bases lay in between. This CDR3 region has 12 residues. The CDR3 DNA reads as TGTGCCAGCAGCTCCGGGATAGATGGGCAGTTCTTC. Its protein product is CASSSGIDGQFF.

In the case of this clonotype: This may be a read error, as it is one base from a much larger clone. V is TRBV10-3 and J is TRBJ2-1; D possibly corresponds to TRBD1 (6 bases). This CDR3 is built from 17 residues. From germline, CDR1 is ENHRY and CDR2 SYGVKD. CDR3 protein: CAINESLGAANYNEQFF. The DNA of the CDR3 is TGTGCCATCAATGAGTCGTTGGGGGCTGCCAACTACAATGAGCAGTTCTTC.

The chain recombines TRBV7-3 with TRBJ2-4; either TRBD1 or TRBD2 may supply D (6 bases each). Germline lookup yields CDR1 SGHTA and CDR2 FQGTGA. CDR3 length equals 15 residues. The V end was cut by 4 bases, the J end by 6 bases, with 16 bases between. The CDR3 loop is CASSSKGGVGNIQYF. The DNA for the CDR3 is TGTGCCAGCAGCTCAAAGGGGGGAGTTGGAAACATTCAGTACTTC.

V usage is TRBV10-3 and J usage is TRBJ2-1; possibly TRBD2 for D (6 bases). CDR1 and CDR2 from the germline V gene are ENHRY and SYGVKD. The CDR3 is 12 amino acids. The V end lost 8 bases, the J end lost 10 bases, and 15 bases lay between the germline ends. The CDR3 nucleotides are TGTGCCATCGGGGGACTCGGGGAAGAGCAGTTCTTC. Amino acid sequence: CAIGGLGEEQFF.

CDR3 bases: TGTGCCAGCAGCCTTTGGACAGGGCGAGGAGACACCATATATTTT. This translates into CASSLWTGRGDTIYF. This sequence joins TRBV3-1 and TRBJ1-3; TRBD1 aligns across 8 bases. V shed 4 bases, J shed 8 bases, and the junction held 10 bases outside the gene matches. CDR1 is LGHDT, CDR2 YNNKEL, per germline (reference sequence). This CDR3 contains 15 residues.

CDR3 sequence (DNA): TGCGCCAGCAGCCAAGTCGGATATGAGGCCCAGTTCTTC. Protein: CASSQVGYEAQFF. The J gene is TRBJ2-1, the V gene TRBV4-3; D remains unclear. Trimming shortened V by 1 base and J by 13 bases, and 14 bases separated the two germline ends. The germline V gene encodes CDR1 LGHNA and CDR2 YSLEER. This CDR3 comprises 13 residues.

The V call is TRBV5-6, the J call TRBJ1-1; D perhaps matches TRBD1 (5 bases). CDR1 and CDR2 (germline): SGHDT, YYEEEE. The CDR3 contains 14 residues. Between the trimmed V and J ends, which lost 6 bases and 1 base, there was a span of 13 bases. Here the CDR3 DNA reads TGTGCCAGCACTACTGGACAAGGGAACACTGAAGCTTTCTTT. Protein: CASTTGQGNTEAFF.

This clonotype was observed once. This chain connects TRBV27 to TRBJ2-7; D possibly corresponds to TRBD1 (5 bases). The CDR3 covers 14 residues. Trimming shortened V by 7 bases and J by 2 bases, and 15 bases separated the two germline ends. The V gene's germline CDR1 is MNHEY and CDR2 SMNVEV (reference sequence). Written as DNA, the CDR3 is TGTGCCAGCAAGCCCCAGGGCCGCGCCTACGAGCAGTACTTC. This translates into CASKPQGRAYEQYF.